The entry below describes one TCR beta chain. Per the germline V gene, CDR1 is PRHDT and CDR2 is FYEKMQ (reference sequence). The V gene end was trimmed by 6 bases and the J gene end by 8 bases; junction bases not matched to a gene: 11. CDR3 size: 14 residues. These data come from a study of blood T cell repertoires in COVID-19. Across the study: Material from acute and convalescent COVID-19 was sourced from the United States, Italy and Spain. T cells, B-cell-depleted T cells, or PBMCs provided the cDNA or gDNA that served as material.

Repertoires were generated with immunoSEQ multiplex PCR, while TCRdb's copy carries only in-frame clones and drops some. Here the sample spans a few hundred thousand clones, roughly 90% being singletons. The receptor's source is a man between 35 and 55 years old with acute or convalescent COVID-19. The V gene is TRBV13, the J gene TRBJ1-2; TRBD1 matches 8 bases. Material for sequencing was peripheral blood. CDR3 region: CASSSDRGYGGYTF. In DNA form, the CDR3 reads TGTGCCAGCAGTTCAGACAGGGGCTACGGCGGCTACACCTTC.